The 3 T cell receptor beta chains reported below all come from one sample, sequenced in a study of control samples from healthy donors and cancer patients. Some clones are missing from TCRdb's copy, which holds only in-frame ones; the method was immunoSEQ multiplex PCR. The sample lists about 58,000 clones; 80% to 90% were seen once. The sequencing input was PBMCs. The receptors were sampled from a woman aged 60-75 years with lung cancer.

The genes are TRBV29-1 and TRBJ2-2, with 10 bases fitting TRBD2. The length of the CDR3 is 15 residues. CDR1 is SQVTM and CDR2 is ANQGSEA in the germline V gene. Germline trimming cut 5 bases from V and 5 bases from J; bases unmatched to any gene: 8. The CDR3 bases are TGCAGCGTTTCTCCTAGCGGGGGTCGGACCGGGGAGCTGTTTTTT. Translated: CSVSPSGGRTGELFF.

The rearrangement joins TRBV28 to TRBJ1-5; 7 nucleotides match TRBD1. This CDR3 contains 16 residues. Germline CDR1 MDHEN, CDR2 SYDVKM. The J segment lost 2 bases and the V segment lost 6 bases, leaving 10 bases of the junction unmatched. The CDR3 sequence is CASRPQGGGGNQPQHF. DNA of the CDR3: TGTGCCAGCAGACCTCAGGGGGGTGGGGGCAATCAGCCCCAGCATTTT.

As regards this clone: The same CDR3 can be traced to other DNA sequences in this sample. The rearrangement uses TRBV5-1 and TRBJ2-5; 8 bases match TRBD2. Losses at the gene ends were 2 bases for V and 5 bases for J; bases not matched to a gene: 5. CDR1 and CDR2 (germline): SGHRS, YFSETQ. The CDR3 contains 14 residues. The CDR3 loop is CASSLGGGRETQYF. DNA for the CDR3: TGCGCCAGCAGCTTAGGCGGGGGGCGCGAGACCCAGTACTTC.